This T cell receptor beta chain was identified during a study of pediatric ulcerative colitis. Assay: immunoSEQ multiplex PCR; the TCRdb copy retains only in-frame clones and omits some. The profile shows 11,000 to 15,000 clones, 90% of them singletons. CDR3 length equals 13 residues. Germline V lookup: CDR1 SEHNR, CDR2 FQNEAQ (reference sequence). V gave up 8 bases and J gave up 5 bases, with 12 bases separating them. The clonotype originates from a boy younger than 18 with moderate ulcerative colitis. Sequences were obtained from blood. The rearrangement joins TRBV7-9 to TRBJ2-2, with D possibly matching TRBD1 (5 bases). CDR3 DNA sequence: TGTGCCAGCCCGCCGAGGACAACCGGGGAGCTGTTTTTT. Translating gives CASPPRTTGELFF.